The 24 T cell receptor beta chains listed next were all sequenced from one sample in a study of blood T cell repertoires in COVID-19. Data came from immunoSEQ multiplex PCR; TCRdb stores just in-frame clones and leaves some out. Here the sample spans 360,000 or so clones, 85% to 90% being singletons. The sample consisted of PBMCs or T cells enriched from blood (not recorded which). The receptors derive from a woman in her 30s who had been exposed to COVID-19.

V gene TRBV11-2 combines with J gene TRBJ2-7, with TRBD2 as a possible D gene (6 bases). V was shortened by 2 bases and J by 1 base, with 15 bases between the two germline ends. Germline assignment: CDR1 SGHAT and CDR2 FQNNGV. This CDR3 has 16 residues. The CDR3, as DNA: TGTGCCAGCAGCTTATTGGTTGGGACTGCTTCCTACGAGCAGTACTTC. This encodes CASSLLVGTASYEQYF.

This chain uses TRBV5-4 with TRBJ2-2, with 7 bases that match TRBD2. With 4 bases clipped from V and 3 bases from J, the junction kept 9 bases outside the gene matches. This CDR3 comprises 16 residues. Germline V gives CDR1 SGHNT, CDR2 YYREEE (reference sequence). Here the CDR3 reads CASSPGLSGDTGELFF. The DNA of the CDR3 is TGTGCCAGCAGCCCGGGTCTGAGCGGGGACACCGGGGAGCTGTTTTTT.

This clone was observed a single time. This chain uses TRBV10-2 with TRBJ2-5; 10 positions match TRBD2. The CDR3 totals 16 residues. The germline gives CDR1 WSHSY, CDR2 SAAADI. V dropped 4 bases and J dropped 5; count of bases not matched to a gene: 10. DNA of the CDR3: TGCGCCAGCAGTGGCTTAGCGGGAGGTCGTGGCGAGACCCAGTACTTC. Encoded protein: CASSGLAGGRGETQYF.

The J gene is TRBJ2-2, the V gene TRBV6-6, with 9 bases fitting TRBD2. Germline CDR1 MNHNY, CDR2 SVGAGI (reference sequence). With V trimmed by 4 bases and J by 7 bases, 1 base remained unmatched. The length of the CDR3 is 13 residues. The DNA of the CDR3 is TGTGCCAGCAGTTTAGCGGGAGACGGGGAGCTGTTTTTT. It codes for CASSLAGDGELFF.

V is TRBV27 and J is TRBJ2-5; 11 positions match TRBD1. This CDR3 is 15 amino acids long. Looked up from germline, CDR1 is MNHEY and CDR2 is SMNVEV (reference sequence). Germline trimming cut 0 bases from V and 4 bases from J; bases unmatched to any gene: 1. DNA of the CDR3: TGTGCCAGCAGTTTATCAGGGACAGGGGGAGAGACCCAGTACTTC. Protein: CASSLSGTGGETQYF.

CDR3: CASSLGYEQFF. Here the CDR3 DNA reads TGTGCCAGCAGTTTAGGCTATGAGCAGTTCTTC. The chain uses TRBV27 and TRBJ2-1; D not certain. There are 11 residues in the CDR3. V lost 2 bases and J 8 bases, leaving 4 bases between the germline ends. Looked up from germline, CDR1 is MNHEY and CDR2 is SMNVEV (reference sequence).

This clone was detected a few times. The rearrangement uses TRBV4-1 and TRBJ2-7; D may be TRBD1 (5 bases). Germline CDR1 reads MGHRA; CDR2 reads YSYEKL. Trimming removed 0 bases from V and 2 bases from J, with 14 bases in between. There are 16 residues in the CDR3. The CDR3 nucleotides read TGCGCCAGCAGCCAAGATAGGGGCCCATTGACCTACGAGCAGTACTTC. It translates to CASSQDRGPLTYEQYF.

The gene calls are TRBV7-2 and TRBJ2-7, with 10 bases aligning to TRBD1. Trimming cost V 5 bases and J 5 bases; bases outside gene matches: 9. There are 15 residues in the CDR3. The germline V gene encodes CDR1 SGHTA and CDR2 FQGNSA. In DNA form, the CDR3 reads TGTGCCAGCAGCCGGTCCCGGGACAGGGGCCACGAGCAGTACTTC. It is translated as CASSRSRDRGHEQYF.

The chain combines TRBV19 with TRBJ2-2, with D perhaps matching TRBD2 (7 bases). This CDR3 is built from 15 residues. Deletions cut 3 bases from V and 5 bases from J, with 13 bases between. CDR1 and CDR2 (germline): LNHDA, SQIVND (reference sequence). The CDR3 protein is CASSIFRGGTGELFF. The CDR3 nucleotides read TGTGCCAGTAGTATTTTCAGGGGAGGGACCGGGGAGCTGTTTTTT.

CDR3 coding DNA: TGTGCCAGCAGCCAAGGACAGGGGTTCACCGGGGAGCTGTTTTTT. Translation: CASSQGQGFTGELFF. The chain combines TRBV3-1 (or the pseudogene TRBV3-2) with TRBJ2-2; 8 positions match TRBD1. Germline loops: CDR1 LGHDT, CDR2 YNNKEL (reference sequence). There are 15 residues in the CDR3. V gave up 1 base and J gave up 4 bases; unmatched junction bases: 2.

V and J are TRBV14 and TRBJ1-4, with D maybe TRBD1 (5 bases). V was pared by 1 base and J by 8 bases, with 14 bases between. CDR3 length equals 15 residues. Germline V gene sequence: CDR1 SGHDN, CDR2 FVKESK. CDR3: CASSQARPGQEKLFF. The DNA for the CDR3 is TGTGCCAGCAGCCAAGCGCGGCCAGGGCAGGAAAAACTGTTTTTT.

The rearrangement uses TRBV2 and TRBJ1-5; D is unresolved. V lost 3 bases to trimming and J lost 8 bases, with 14 bases between them. CDR3 size: 14 residues. Germline assignment: CDR1 SNHLY and CDR2 FYNNEI. CDR3 loop: CASSESSPVEPQHF. The CDR3 DNA reads as TGTGCCAGCAGTGAGAGTAGCCCAGTTGAGCCCCAGCATTTT. The full variable domain, with the rest looked up from reference TRBV2 and TRBJ1-5, is EPEVTQTPSHQVTQMGQEVILRCVPISNHLYFYWYRQILGQKVEFLVSFYNNEISEKSEIFDDQFSVERPDGSNFTLKIRSTKLEDSAMYFCASSESSPVEPQHFGDGTRLSIL.

The rearrangement uses TRBV27 and TRBJ1-5; D is possibly TRBD1 (6 bases). The CDR3 spans 14 residues. The V and J ends lost 5 bases and 5 bases respectively, with 13 bases between them. CDR1 is MNHEY and CDR2 is SMNVEV in the germline V gene (reference sequence). The CDR3 DNA reads as TGTGCCAGCAGTCCCCGGACAGTCGATCAGCCCCAGCATTTT. Its translation is CASSPRTVDQPQHF.

This chain links TRBV18 with TRBJ1-1; D is ambiguous. This CDR3 comprises 14 residues. V lost 3 bases, J lost 4 bases, and 12 bases lay in between. Germline-derived CDR1 and CDR2 are KGHSH and LQKENI. The CDR3 sequence is CASSPRPRFTEAFF. The CDR3 DNA reads TGTGCCAGCTCACCTAGGCCTAGGTTCACTGAAGCTTTCTTT.

This chain joins TRBV3-1 (or the pseudogene TRBV3-2) and TRBJ1-6, with TRBD1 matching over 8 bases. From germline, CDR1 is LGHDT and CDR2 YNNKEL (reference sequence). V shed 10 bases and J 5 bases; nucleotides not matched to a gene: 10. This CDR3 spans 15 amino acids. The CDR3 here is CATRPTGEHNSPLHF. The CDR3 bases are TGTGCCACCAGGCCGACAGGGGAACATAATTCACCCCTCCACTTT.

This clone was seen just once. Germline and junction disagree at one end, which may indicate a read error. V gene TRBV5-1 combines with J gene TRBJ2-5; 11 bases are shared with TRBD1. CDR1 and CDR2 from the germline V gene are SGHRS and YFSETQ. CDR3 length: 16 residues. CDR3: CASTLPWDRGQETQYF. In DNA, the CDR3 is TGCGCCAGCACCTTGCCCTGGGACAGGGGGCAAGAGACCCAGTACTTC.

This clone was counted a single time. The V call is TRBV28, the J call TRBJ2-1; D is possibly TRBD2 (6 bases). Per germline, CDR1 MDHEN and CDR2 SYDVKM. Between the trimmed V and J ends, which lost 8 bases and 4 bases, there was a span of 12 bases. CDR3 length: 13 residues. CDR3 region: CASWTGGYNEQFF. The CDR3 coding sequence is TGTGCCAGCTGGACCGGGGGTTACAATGAGCAGTTCTTC.

The chain couples TRBV28 to TRBJ1-1; the match to TRBD1 covers 8 bases. Germline loops: CDR1 MDHEN, CDR2 SYDVKM. V trimming: 6 bases; J trimming: 4 bases; junction bases outside the gene matches: 7. The CDR3 has 14 residues. CDR3 residues: CASSAPTGGTEAFF. The CDR3 nucleotides read TGTGCCAGCAGCGCTCCTACAGGGGGCACTGAAGCTTTCTTT.

The chain joins TRBV6-5 to TRBJ1-2, with 12 nucleotides matching TRBD1. The CDR3 contains 15 residues. V shed 5 bases, J shed 8 bases, and the junction held 9 bases outside the gene matches. Germline V CDR1 and CDR2: MNHEY, SVGAGI. The CDR3 here is CASSQLGQGAGGYTF. DNA for the CDR3: TGTGCCAGCAGTCAACTGGGACAGGGGGCAGGAGGCTACACCTTC.

The genes are TRBV6-6 and TRBJ1-2; maybe TRBD1 (6 bases). The CDR3 runs 12 residues. Trimming shortened V by 4 bases and J by 8 bases, and 11 bases separated the two germline ends. Germline values: CDR1 MNHNY, CDR2 SVGAGI (reference sequence). CDR3 loop: CASSSGERGYTF. The DNA of the CDR3 is TGTGCCAGCAGTTCAGGGGAACGGGGCTACACCTTC.

The rearrangement uses TRBV7-9 and TRBJ1-2, with 11 bases fitting TRBD1. Germline CDR1 reads SEHNR; CDR2 reads FQNEAQ (reference sequence). J lost 3 bases, V lost 2 bases, and 5 bases had no gene match. This CDR3 comprises 16 residues. In DNA form, the CDR3 reads TGTGCCAGCAGCTTATCTTGGACAGGGGGCGACTATGGCTACACCTTC. It specifies CASSLSWTGGDYGYTF. Filled out from reference TRBV7-9 and TRBJ1-2, the complete variable domain reads DTGVSQNPRHKITKRGQNVTFRCDPISEHNRLYWYRQTLGQGPEFLTYFQNEAQLEKSRLLSDRFSAERPKGSFSTLEIQRTEQGDSAMYLCASSLSWTGGDYGYTFGSGTRLTVV.

This rearrangement joins TRBV20-1 to TRBJ2-5; no firm D call. Germline-derived CDR1 and CDR2 are DFQATT and SNEGSKA (reference sequence). The CDR3 sequence is 11 residues long. Trimming left V 3 bases short and J 4 bases short, with 6 bases between. CDR3 sequence: CSASPLETQYF. In DNA form, the CDR3 reads TGCAGTGCTAGTCCCTTAGAGACCCAGTACTTC.

The genes are TRBV29-1 and TRBJ2-3; possibly TRBD1 for D (5 bases). Looked up from germline, CDR1 is SQVTM and CDR2 is ANQGSEA. The V gene lost 4 bases and the J gene lost 0 bases, with 8 bases spanning the gap. This CDR3 spans 13 amino acids. This chain's CDR3 is CSVAAGSTDTQYF. CDR3 in DNA: TGCAGCGTTGCGGCAGGGAGCACAGATACGCAGTATTTT.

V and J are TRBV5-4 and TRBJ2-2, with 8 nucleotides matching TRBD2. CDR1 and CDR2 from the germline V gene are SGHNT and YYREEE (reference sequence). The CDR3 is 16 amino acids. V shed 2 bases and J 5 bases; nucleotides not matched to a gene: 8. The CDR3 sequence is CASSFRAGAVTGELFF. The CDR3, as DNA: TGTGCCAGCAGCTTCCGAGCGGGAGCTGTTACCGGGGAGCTGTTTTTT.